The next 20 T cell receptor beta chains were all read from a single sample in a study of cytotoxic CD8 clonotypes in ibrutinib-treated CLL. The repertoire was sequenced with immunoSEQ multiplex PCR; TCRdb's copy has only in-frame clones and lacks some. The sample lists 200,000 to 250,000 clones, over 65% occurring once. The sequencing here drew on PBMCs, taken after 12 months of ibrutinib treatment. All receptors come from a human donor with chronic lymphocytic leukemia.

The chain carries TRBV7-9 and TRBJ1-2; D is ambiguous. This CDR3 is built from 13 residues. Trimming took 3 bases from V and 2 from J, leaving 7 bases between them. Germline lookup yields CDR1 SEHNR and CDR2 FQNEAQ (reference sequence). CDR3 loop: CASSFFRNYGYTF. The CDR3 coding sequence is TGTGCCAGCAGCTTTTTTCGAAACTATGGCTACACCTTC. Filled out from reference TRBV7-9 and TRBJ1-2, the complete variable domain reads DTGVSQNPRHKITKRGQNVTFRCDPISEHNRLYWYRQTLGQGPEFLTYFQNEAQLEKSRLLSDRFSAERPKGSFSTLEIQRTEQGDSAMYLCASSFFRNYGYTFGSGTRLTVV.

This clone was detected only once. The gene calls are TRBV28 and TRBJ2-5; no clear D gene. Trimming pared 5 bases from V and 5 bases from J, leaving 9 bases between. The CDR3 has 12 amino acids. Germline V CDR1 and CDR2: MDHEN, SYDVKM. The CDR3 DNA reads as TGTGCCAGCAGTCCTGTACGGGAGACCCAGTACTTC. Its translation is CASSPVRETQYF.

The V call is TRBV30, the J call TRBJ2-2, with D possibly being TRBD2 (6 bases). The germline V gene has CDR1 GTSNPN and CDR2 SVGIG (reference sequence). CDR3 length: 15 amino acids. Trimming pared 7 bases from V and 2 bases from J, leaving 17 bases between. The CDR3 loop is CASLPAGTNTGELFF. Here the CDR3 DNA reads TGTGCCTCCTTGCCAGCGGGTACCAACACCGGGGAGCTGTTTTTT.

The J gene is TRBJ1-2, the V gene TRBV21-1. TRBV21-1 corresponds to a pseudogene. CDR3 length: 15 residues. CDR3 residues: CASSKEGVGGYGYTF. CDR3 coding DNA: TGTGCCAGCAGCAAAGAGGGGGTGGGAGGCTATGGCTACACCTTC.

This clone was counted only a few times. This chain uses TRBV19 with TRBJ1-5; D not certain. Per germline, CDR1 LNHDA and CDR2 SQIVND (reference sequence). V lost 5 bases and J 4 bases, leaving 12 bases between the germline ends. There are 14 residues in the CDR3. The CDR3 loop reads CASSAQRPNQPQHF. In DNA form, the CDR3 reads TGTGCCAGTAGTGCCCAGAGACCTAATCAGCCCCAGCATTTT.

The chain links TRBV5-5 to TRBJ2-5; TRBD2 aligns across 11 bases. V lost 2 bases to trimming and J lost 5 bases; unmatched junction nucleotides: 14. Per the germline V gene, CDR1 is SGHKS and CDR2 is YYEKEE (reference sequence). CDR3 size: 18 residues. CDR3 coding DNA: TGTGCCAGCAGCTTACGACCGCTTAGCGGGGGGGCAGGGGAGACCCAGTACTTC. Translation: CASSLRPLSGGAGETQYF.

The chain uses TRBV19 and TRBJ1-2; D remains unclear. Germline V CDR1 and CDR2: LNHDA, SQIVND (reference sequence). Trimming removed 1 base from V and 4 bases from J, with 7 bases in between. This CDR3 has 13 residues. CDR3 nucleotides: TGTGCCAGTAGTATAGGGGCAGCCTATGGCTACACCTTC. This sequence encodes CASSIGAAYGYTF.

The rearrangement uses TRBV19 and TRBJ1-2; D unresolved. Germline V CDR1 and CDR2: LNHDA, SQIVND (reference sequence). Trimming cost V 2 bases and J 3 bases, with 7 bases left between them. This CDR3 is 13 amino acids long. The CDR3 DNA follows: TGTGCCAGTAGTATACTGGGAGACTATGGCTACACCTTC. Its protein product is CASSILGDYGYTF.

The rearrangement links TRBV30 to TRBJ1-2; D ambiguous. This CDR3 comprises 17 residues. The germline V gene encodes CDR1 GTSNPN and CDR2 SVGIG (reference sequence). Trimming pared 5 bases from V and 4 bases from J, leaving 26 bases between. CDR3: CAWLDPSVVSAVYGYTF. CDR3 DNA sequence: TGTGCCTGGCTAGATCCATCGGTTGTATCAGCAGTCTATGGCTACACCTTC.

In this sample, this clone turned up a few times. The CDR3 nucleotides read TGTGCTAGTGGTTTGGGGTGGGCAGATACGCAGTATTTT. Translated, it gives CASGLGWADTQYF. The rearrangement links TRBV12-5 to TRBJ2-3; D call uncertain. Germline V gene lookup returns CDR1 LGHNT and CDR2 FRNRAP. This CDR3 region has 13 residues. V shed 1 base and J shed 4 bases, with 6 bases lying between them.

The rearrangement links TRBV30 to TRBJ2-5; tentative D call: TRBD2 (5 bases). The germline CDR1 and CDR2 sequences are GTSNPN and SVGIG (reference sequence). V lost 2 bases to trimming and J lost 7 bases, with 11 bases between them. This CDR3 contains 12 residues. The DNA for the CDR3 is TGTGCCTGGAGTTTTGACGCGGGGACCCAGTACTTC. It encodes CAWSFDAGTQYF.

The chain couples TRBV10-3 to TRBJ2-1; TRBD2 matches 8 bases. Per the germline V gene, CDR1 is ENHRY and CDR2 is SYGVKD. V shed 3 bases and J 1 base; nucleotides not matched to a gene: 2. The CDR3 runs 15 residues. The CDR3 DNA reads as TGTGCCATCAGTGATATAGCGGGGTCCTACAATGAGCAGTTCTTC. Its translation: CAISDIAGSYNEQFF.

This clone was seen more than once but under ten times. The chain links TRBV6-6 to TRBJ1-2; D unclear. The CDR3 is 10 residues long. Between the trimmed V and J ends, which lost 7 bases and 3 bases, there was a span of 3 bases. Germline CDR1 MNHNY, CDR2 SVGAGI (reference sequence). The CDR3: CASKDYGYTF. The CDR3, as DNA: TGTGCCAGCAAGGACTATGGCTACACCTTC.

The CDR3 loop is CASSLFSGNTIYF. Here the CDR3 DNA reads TGTGCCAGCAGTTTATTCTCTGGAAACACCATATATTTT. The rearrangement uses TRBV28 and TRBJ1-3; no reliable D call. This CDR3 has 13 amino acids. With 1 base removed from V and 0 bases from J, the gap between germline ends came to 1 base. Germline V gene data show CDR1 as MDHEN and CDR2 as SYDVKM.

The chain couples TRBV10-3 to TRBJ2-2, with 8 nucleotides matching TRBD2. Germline CDR1 is ENHRY and CDR2 is SYGVKD. CDR3 length equals 15 residues. Losses at the gene ends were 8 bases for V and 7 bases for J; bases not matched to a gene: 12. CDR3 DNA sequence: TGTGCCATCGGAGCCGGGACTAGGAAGAGCGGGGAGCTGTTTTTT. Its protein is CAIGAGTRKSGELFF.

The V gene is TRBV7-9, the J gene TRBJ2-4, with D perhaps TRBD2 (5 bases). Trimming stripped 5 bases from V and 3 bases from J, with 14 bases between. Looked up from germline, CDR1 is SEHNR and CDR2 is FQNEAQ (reference sequence). This CDR3 has 15 amino acids. The CDR3 protein is CASSRKDFGKNIQYF. For the CDR3, the DNA is TGTGCCAGCAGCAGGAAGGACTTTGGCAAAAACATTCAGTACTTC.

The chain links TRBV18 to TRBJ2-7; D remains ambiguous. The CDR3 contains 12 residues. Trimming left V 5 bases short and J 3 bases short, with 8 bases between. Germline loops: CDR1 KGHSH, CDR2 LQKENI. The CDR3 DNA is TGTGCCAGCTCAAAGGACCTCTACGAGCAGTACTTC. Encoded protein: CASSKDLYEQYF.

The chain combines TRBV14 with TRBJ2-2; the match to TRBD1 covers 9 bases. Trimming removed 0 bases from V and 2 bases from J; junction bases left unmatched: 7. Germline-derived CDR1 and CDR2 are SGHDN and FVKESK. The CDR3 is 18 amino acids. DNA of the CDR3: TGTGCCAGCAGCCAAGATCGTGCGGGACAGGGAAACACCGGGGAGCTGTTTTTT. Translating gives CASSQDRAGQGNTGELFF.

V and J are TRBV4-1 and TRBJ1-1, with no clear D. This CDR3 region has 12 residues. V was clipped by 4 bases and J by 4 bases, with 7 bases between them. Germline V gives CDR1 MGHRA, CDR2 YSYEKL. CDR3 bases: TGCGCCAGCAGCCCCCAAGGCACTGAAGCTTTCTTT. It specifies CASSPQGTEAFF.

The chain couples TRBV19 to TRBJ1-3; a possible D gene is TRBD1 (6 bases). The germline CDR1 and CDR2 sequences are LNHDA and SQIVND (reference sequence). This CDR3 is built from 16 residues. V lost 5 bases and J 0 bases, leaving 14 bases between the germline ends. CDR3 in amino acids: CASSADWGRSGNTIYF. For the CDR3, the DNA is TGTGCCAGTAGTGCGGACTGGGGGCGCTCTGGAAACACCATATATTTT.